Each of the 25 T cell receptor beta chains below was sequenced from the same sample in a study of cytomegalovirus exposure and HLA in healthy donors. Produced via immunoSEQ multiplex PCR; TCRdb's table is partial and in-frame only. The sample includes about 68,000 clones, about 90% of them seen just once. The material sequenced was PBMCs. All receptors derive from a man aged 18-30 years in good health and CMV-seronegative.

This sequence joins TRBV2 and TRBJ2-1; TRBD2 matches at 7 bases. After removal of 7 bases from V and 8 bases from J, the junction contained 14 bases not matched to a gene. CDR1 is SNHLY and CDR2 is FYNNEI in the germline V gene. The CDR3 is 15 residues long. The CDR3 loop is CASTRGAGDRYEQFF. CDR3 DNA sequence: TGTGCCAGCACCCGTGGGGCGGGAGACCGGTATGAGCAGTTCTTC.

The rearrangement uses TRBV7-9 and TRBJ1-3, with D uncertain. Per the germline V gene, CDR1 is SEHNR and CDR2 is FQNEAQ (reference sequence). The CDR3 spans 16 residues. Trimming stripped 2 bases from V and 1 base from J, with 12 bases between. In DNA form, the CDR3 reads TGTGCCAGCAGCTTAATTCTAGGTCCATCTGGAAACACCATATATTTT. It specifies CASSLILGPSGNTIYF. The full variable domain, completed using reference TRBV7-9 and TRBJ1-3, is DTGVSQNPRHKITKRGQNVTFRCDPISEHNRLYWYRQTLGQGPEFLTYFQNEAQLEKSRLLSDRFSAERPKGSFSTLEIQRTEQGDSAMYLCASSLILGPSGNTIYFGEGSWLTVV.

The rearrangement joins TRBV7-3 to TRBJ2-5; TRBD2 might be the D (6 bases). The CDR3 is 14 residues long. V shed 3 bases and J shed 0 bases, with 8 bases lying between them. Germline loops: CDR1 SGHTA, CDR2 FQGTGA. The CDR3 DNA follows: TGTGCCAGCAGCTTTGGGGGGTACCAAGAGACCCAGTACTTC. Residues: CASSFGGYQETQYF. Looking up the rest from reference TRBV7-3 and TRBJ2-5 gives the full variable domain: GAGVSQTPSNKVTEKGKYVELRCDPISGHTALYWYRQSLGQGPEFLIYFQGTGAADDSGLPNDRFFAVRPEGSVSTLKIQRTERGDSAVYLCASSFGGYQETQYFGPGTRLLVL.

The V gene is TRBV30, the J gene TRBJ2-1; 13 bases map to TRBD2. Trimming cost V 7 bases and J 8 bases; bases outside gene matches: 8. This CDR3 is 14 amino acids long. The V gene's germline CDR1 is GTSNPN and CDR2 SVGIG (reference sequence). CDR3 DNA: TGTGCCTCCCTCAGGACTAGCGGGAGTTATGAGCAGTTCTTC. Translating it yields CASLRTSGSYEQFF.

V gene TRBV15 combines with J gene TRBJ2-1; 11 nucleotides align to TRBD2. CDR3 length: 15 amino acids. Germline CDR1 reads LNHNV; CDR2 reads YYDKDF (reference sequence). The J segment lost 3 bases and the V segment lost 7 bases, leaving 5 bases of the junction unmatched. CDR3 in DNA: TGTGCCACCAACACCGGGACTAGCGGCTACAATGAGCAGTTCTTC. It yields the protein CATNTGTSGYNEQFF.

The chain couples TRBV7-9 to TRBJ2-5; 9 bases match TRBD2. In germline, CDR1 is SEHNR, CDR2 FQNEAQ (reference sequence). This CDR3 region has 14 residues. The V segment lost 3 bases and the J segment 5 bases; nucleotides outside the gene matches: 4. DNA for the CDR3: TGTGCCAGCAGCTTCCGACTAGCGGCGGAGACCCAGTACTTC. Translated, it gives CASSFRLAAETQYF.

This CDR3 reads CASSSAGTGTEDTQYF. In nucleotides, the CDR3 is TGTGCCAGCAGCTCCGCCGGGACAGGGACAGAAGATACGCAGTATTTT. The J gene is TRBJ2-3, the V gene TRBV5-4; 9 bases line up with TRBD1. Germline V gives CDR1 SGHNT, CDR2 YYREEE (reference sequence). V trimming: 3 bases; J trimming: 5 bases; junction bases outside the gene matches: 10. This CDR3 region has 16 residues.

CDR3 sequence: CASSLPSSETDTQYF. The CDR3 bases are TGCGCCAGCAGCTTGCCGTCTAGTGAGACAGATACGCAGTATTTT. The chain employs TRBV5-1 and TRBJ2-3; D is ambiguous. Trimming left V 1 base short and J 3 bases short, with 12 bases between. CDR3 length: 15 amino acids. CDR1 SGHRS and CDR2 YFSETQ come from the germline V gene.

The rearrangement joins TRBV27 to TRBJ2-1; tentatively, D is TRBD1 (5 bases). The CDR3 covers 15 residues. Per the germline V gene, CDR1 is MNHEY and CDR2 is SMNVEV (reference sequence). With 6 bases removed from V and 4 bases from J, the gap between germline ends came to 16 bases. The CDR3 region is CASSGPRDLYNEQFF. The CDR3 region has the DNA TGTGCCAGCAGCGGCCCCAGGGATCTATACAATGAGCAGTTCTTC.

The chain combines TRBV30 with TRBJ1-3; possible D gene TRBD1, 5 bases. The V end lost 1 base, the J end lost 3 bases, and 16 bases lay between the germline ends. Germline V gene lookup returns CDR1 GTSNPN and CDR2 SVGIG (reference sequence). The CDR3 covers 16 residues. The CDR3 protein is CAWSEPIGVDGNTIYF. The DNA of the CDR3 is TGTGCCTGGAGTGAACCGATAGGGGTCGATGGAAACACCATATATTTT.

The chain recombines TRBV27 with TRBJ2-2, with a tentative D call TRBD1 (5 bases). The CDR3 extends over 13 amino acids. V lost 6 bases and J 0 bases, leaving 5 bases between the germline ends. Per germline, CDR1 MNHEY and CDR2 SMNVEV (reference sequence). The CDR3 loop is CASRQANTGELFF. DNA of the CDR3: TGTGCCAGCAGACAGGCGAACACCGGGGAGCTGTTTTTT.

This CDR3 is CASSIQGSVTNQPQHF. CDR3 nucleotides: TGTGCCAGTAGTATACAGGGCTCGGTAACCAATCAGCCCCAGCATTTT. The chain employs TRBV19 and TRBJ1-5; tentatively, D is TRBD1 (5 bases). V was cut by 2 bases and J by 3 bases, with 14 bases left in between. The CDR3 runs to 16 residues. Germline CDR1 and CDR2: LNHDA and SQIVND (reference sequence). The variable domain in full, completed from reference TRBV19 and TRBJ1-5, reads DGGITQSPKYLFRKEGQNVTLSCEQNLNHDAMYWYRQDPGQGLRLIYYSQIVNDFQKGDIAEGYSVSREKKESFPLTVTSAQKNPTAFYLCASSIQGSVTNQPQHFGDGTRLSIL.

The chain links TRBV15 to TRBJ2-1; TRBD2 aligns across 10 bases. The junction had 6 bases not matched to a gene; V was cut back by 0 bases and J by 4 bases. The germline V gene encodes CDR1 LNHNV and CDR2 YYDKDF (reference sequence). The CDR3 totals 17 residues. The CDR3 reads CATSREVAGGRYNEQFF. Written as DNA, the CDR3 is TGTGCCACCAGCAGAGAAGTAGCGGGAGGCCGATACAATGAGCAGTTCTTC.

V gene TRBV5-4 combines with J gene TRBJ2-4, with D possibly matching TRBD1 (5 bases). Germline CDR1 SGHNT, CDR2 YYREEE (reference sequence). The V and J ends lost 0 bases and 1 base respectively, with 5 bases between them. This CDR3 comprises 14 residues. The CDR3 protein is CASSLAGAKNIQYF. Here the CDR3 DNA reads TGTGCCAGCAGCTTGGCAGGGGCCAAAAACATTCAGTACTTC.

CDR3 DNA: TGTGCCACCAACCAGGGGGATGGCTACACCTTC. Translation: CATNQGDGYTF. J is TRBJ1-2 and V is TRBV19; 7 positions match TRBD1. The CDR3 contains 11 residues. Germline-derived CDR1 and CDR2 are LNHDA and SQIVND (reference sequence). V shed 10 bases, J shed 6 bases, and the junction held 5 bases outside the gene matches.

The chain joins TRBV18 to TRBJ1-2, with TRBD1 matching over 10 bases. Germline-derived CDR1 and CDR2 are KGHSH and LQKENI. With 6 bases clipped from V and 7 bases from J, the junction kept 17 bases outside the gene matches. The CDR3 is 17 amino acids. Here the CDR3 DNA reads TGTGCCAGCTCGCCGAACCGGGACAGGGGCGGAACTGGTGGCTACACCTTC. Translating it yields CASSPNRDRGGTGGYTF.

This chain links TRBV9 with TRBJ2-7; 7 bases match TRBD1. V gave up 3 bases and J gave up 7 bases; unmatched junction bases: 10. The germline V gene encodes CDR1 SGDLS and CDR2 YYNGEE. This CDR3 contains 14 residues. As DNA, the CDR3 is TGTGCCAGCAGCGCCGGGACAGCGCGAGGAGAGCAGTACTTC. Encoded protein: CASSAGTARGEQYF.

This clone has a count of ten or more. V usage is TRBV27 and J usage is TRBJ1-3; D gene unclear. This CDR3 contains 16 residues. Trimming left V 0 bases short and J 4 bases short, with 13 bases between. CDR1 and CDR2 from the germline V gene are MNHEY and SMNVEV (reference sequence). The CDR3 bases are TGTGCCAGCAGTTTATCTTCGGAGATGCGCGGAAACACCATATATTTT. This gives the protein CASSLSSEMRGNTIYF.

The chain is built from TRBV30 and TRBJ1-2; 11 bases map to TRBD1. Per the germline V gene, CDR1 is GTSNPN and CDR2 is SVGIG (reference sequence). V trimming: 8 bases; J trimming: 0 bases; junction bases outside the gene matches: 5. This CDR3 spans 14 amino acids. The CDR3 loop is CARTGGRANYGYTF. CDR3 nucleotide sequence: TGTGCCAGGACAGGGGGCCGAGCTAACTATGGCTACACCTTC.

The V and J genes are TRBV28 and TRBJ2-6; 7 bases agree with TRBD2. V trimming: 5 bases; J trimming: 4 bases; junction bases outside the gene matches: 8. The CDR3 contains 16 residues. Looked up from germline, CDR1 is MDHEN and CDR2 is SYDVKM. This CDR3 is CASSPWGGVGANVLTF. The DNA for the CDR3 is TGTGCCAGCAGTCCATGGGGGGGGGTCGGGGCCAACGTCCTGACTTTC.

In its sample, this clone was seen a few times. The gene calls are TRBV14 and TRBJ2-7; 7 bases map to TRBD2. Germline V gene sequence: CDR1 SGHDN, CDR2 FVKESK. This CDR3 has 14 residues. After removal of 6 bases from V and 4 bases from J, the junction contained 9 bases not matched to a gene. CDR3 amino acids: CASRKTGGPYEQYF. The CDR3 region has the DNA TGTGCCAGCAGGAAGACGGGAGGCCCTTACGAGCAGTACTTC.

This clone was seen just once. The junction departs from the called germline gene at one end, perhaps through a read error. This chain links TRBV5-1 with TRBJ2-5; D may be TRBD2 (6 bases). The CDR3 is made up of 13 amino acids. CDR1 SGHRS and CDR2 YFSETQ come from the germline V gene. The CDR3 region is CASRLGLGETQYF. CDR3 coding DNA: TGCGCCAGCAGGTTGGGACTTGGGGAGACCCAGTACTTC.

For the CDR3, the DNA is TGTGCCAGCAGACAGGGTAGGAACATTCAGTACTTC. This sequence encodes CASRQGRNIQYF. This chain uses TRBV27 with TRBJ2-4; D perhaps matches TRBD1 (6 bases). The V gene lost 6 bases and the J gene lost 7 bases, with 10 bases spanning the gap. The CDR3 is 12 residues long. CDR1 and CDR2 (germline): MNHEY, SMNVEV (reference sequence).

The CDR3, as DNA: TGTGCCGGTAAAGCGGAACAGGGAGGGACTGAAGCTTTCTTT. It translates to CAGKAEQGGTEAFF. The V call is TRBV10-3, the J call TRBJ1-1; TRBD1 is a possible D gene (6 bases). Germline CDR1 ENHRY, CDR2 SYGVKD. The CDR3 has 14 residues. V was pared by 11 bases and J by 5 bases, with 21 bases between.

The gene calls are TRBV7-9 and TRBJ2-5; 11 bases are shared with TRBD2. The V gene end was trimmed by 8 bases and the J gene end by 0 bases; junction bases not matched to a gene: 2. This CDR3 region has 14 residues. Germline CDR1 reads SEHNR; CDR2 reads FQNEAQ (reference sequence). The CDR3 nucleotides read TGTGCCAGCTCGGGACTAGCGGACCAAGAGACCCAGTACTTC. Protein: CASSGLADQETQYF.